Listed below are T cell receptor beta chains from one sample, sequenced in a study of blood T cell repertoires in COVID-19. Using immunoSEQ multiplex PCR, the repertoire was profiled, and TCRdb retains in-frame clones only, with some absent. Of 310,000 or so clones in the sample, about 85% were seen once. The sequenced sample was PBMCs or T cells enriched from blood (not recorded which). These TCRs come from a woman aged 25 to 39 who had recovered from COVID-19. Both conserved end residues are part of each CDR3. A D gene is named only where the DNA matches it firmly. A clone size is listed for some rows: how often the clone was seen (once, few, many), or a class if it is expanded.

J: TRBJ1-2
D: .
size: once
V: TRBV5-1
CDR3: CASSLASDSTYGYTF
DNA: TGCGCCAGCAGCTTGGCATCGGACAGTACCTATGGCTACACCTTC

J: TRBJ1-2
D: .
size: .
V: TRBV19
CDR3: CASTPGVGAYGYTF
DNA: TGTGCCAGTACCCCAGGGGTAGGGGCCTATGGCTACACCTTC

J: TRBJ1-2
D: TRBD1
size: .
V: TRBV9
CDR3: CASSGQGYGYTF
DNA: TGTGCCAGCAGTGGACAGGGCTATGGCTACACCTTC

J: TRBJ1-5
D: .
size: .
V: TRBV7-9
CDR3: CASSLWFGGTDRSQPQHF
DNA: TGTGCCAGCAGCTTATGGTTTGGCGGCACCGACCGTAGTCAGCCCCAGCATTTT

J: TRBJ2-7
D: TRBD1
size: .
V: TRBV11-3
CDR3: CASSLTGSPGEQYF
DNA: TGTGCCAGCAGCTTGACAGGGAGTCCTGGGGAGCAGTACTTC

J: TRBJ1-2
D: .
size: once
V: TRBV7-8
CDR3: CASSPRRDPNYGYTF
DNA: TGTGCCAGCAGCCCAAGACGGGATCCTAACTATGGCTACACCTTC

J: TRBJ1-5
D: TRBD1
size: .
V: TRBV7-2
CDR3: CASSLAGTGVQPQHF
DNA: TGTGCCAGCAGCTTAGCCGGGACAGGGGTGCAGCCCCAGCATTTT

J: TRBJ2-2
D: .
size: .
V: TRBV15
CDR3: CATSRVGGHPNTGELFF
DNA: TGTGCCACCAGCAGAGTTGGGGGACACCCGAACACCGGGGAGCTGTTTTTT

J: TRBJ2-7
D: TRBD2
size: .
V: TRBV7-3
CDR3: CASSPTGTRGYEQYF
DNA: TGTGCCAGCAGCCCGACCGGGACTAGGGGTTACGAGCAGTACTTC

J: TRBJ2-7
D: TRBD1
size: .
V: TRBV15
CDR3: CATSVGQGGFRNEQYF
DNA: TGTGCCACCAGCGTCGGACAGGGGGGCTTCCGAAACGAGCAGTACTTC

J: TRBJ1-1
D: .
size: .
V: TRBV2
CDR3: CASRGLSGTEAFF
DNA: TGTGCCAGCAGGGGGCTGTCGGGCACTGAAGCTTTCTTT

J: TRBJ1-2
D: TRBD1
size: few
V: TRBV2
CDR3: CASRGDREGGYTF
DNA: TGTGCCAGCAGGGGGGACAGAGAAGGCGGCTACACCTTC

J: TRBJ1-6
D: .
size: .
V: TRBV30
CDR3: CAWSAGVIRSPLHF
DNA: TGTGCCTGGAGCGCGGGAGTTATTAGGTCACCCCTCCACTTT

J: TRBJ2-4
D: .
size: .
V: TRBV2
CDR3: CASSESWQGMRSGKNIQYF
DNA: TGTGCCAGCAGTGAATCATGGCAGGGGATGAGGAGTGGCAAAAACATTCAGTACTTC